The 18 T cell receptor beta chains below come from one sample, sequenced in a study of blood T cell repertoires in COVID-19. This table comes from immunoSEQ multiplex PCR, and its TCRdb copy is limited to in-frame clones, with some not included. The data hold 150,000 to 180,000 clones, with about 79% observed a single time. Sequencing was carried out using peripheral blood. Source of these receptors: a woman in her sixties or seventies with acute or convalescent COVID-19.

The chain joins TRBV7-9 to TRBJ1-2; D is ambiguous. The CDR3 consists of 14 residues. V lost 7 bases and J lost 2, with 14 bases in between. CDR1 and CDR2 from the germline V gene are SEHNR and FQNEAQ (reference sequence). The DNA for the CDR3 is TGTGCCAGCACTCGCGGCGGTGAGAACTATGGCTACACCTTC. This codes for CASTRGGENYGYTF.

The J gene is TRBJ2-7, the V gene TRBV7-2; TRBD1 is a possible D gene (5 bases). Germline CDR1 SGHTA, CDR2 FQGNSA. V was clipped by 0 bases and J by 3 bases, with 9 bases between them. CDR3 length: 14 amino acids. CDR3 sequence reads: CASSLASRDYEQYF. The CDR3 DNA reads TGTGCCAGCAGCTTAGCCTCCAGGGACTACGAGCAGTACTTC.

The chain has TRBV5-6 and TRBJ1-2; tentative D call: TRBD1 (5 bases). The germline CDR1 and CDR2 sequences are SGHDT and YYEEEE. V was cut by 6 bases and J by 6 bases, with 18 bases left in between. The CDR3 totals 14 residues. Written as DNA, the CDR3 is TGTGCCAGCAACTACATCAGGGCGGCGGATGGCTACACCTTC. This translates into CASNYIRAADGYTF.

CDR3 protein: CASSLRTDGRRGYGYTF. CDR3 in DNA: TGTGCCAGCAGCTTGAGGACAGACGGTCGCCGGGGCTATGGCTACACCTTC. The J gene is TRBJ1-2, the V gene TRBV13; tentative D call: TRBD1 (6 bases). The CDR3 consists of 17 residues. The germline V gene encodes CDR1 PRHDT and CDR2 FYEKMQ (reference sequence). The germline V and J ends were trimmed by 3 bases and 4 bases, with 21 bases remaining between them.

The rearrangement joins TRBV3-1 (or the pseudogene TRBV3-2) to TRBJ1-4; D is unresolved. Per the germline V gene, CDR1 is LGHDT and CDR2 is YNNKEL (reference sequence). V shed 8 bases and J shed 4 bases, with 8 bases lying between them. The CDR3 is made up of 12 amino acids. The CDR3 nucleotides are TGTGCCAGCGGGCAGCTTAATGAAAAACTGTTTTTT. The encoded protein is CASGQLNEKLFF.

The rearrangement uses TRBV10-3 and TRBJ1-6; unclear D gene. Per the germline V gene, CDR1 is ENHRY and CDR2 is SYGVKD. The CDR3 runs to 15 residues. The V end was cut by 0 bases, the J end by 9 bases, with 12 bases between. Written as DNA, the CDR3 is TGTGCCATCAGTGAGTCAGGCGGGATCCGTTCACCCCTCCACTTT. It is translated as CAISESGGIRSPLHF.

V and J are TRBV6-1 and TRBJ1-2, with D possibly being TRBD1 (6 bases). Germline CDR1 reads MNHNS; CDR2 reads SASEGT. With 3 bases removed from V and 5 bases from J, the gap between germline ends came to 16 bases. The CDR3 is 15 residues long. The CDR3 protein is CASSDLQTGKYGYTF. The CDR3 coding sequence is TGTGCCAGCAGTGACCTACAGACAGGAAAATATGGCTACACCTTC.

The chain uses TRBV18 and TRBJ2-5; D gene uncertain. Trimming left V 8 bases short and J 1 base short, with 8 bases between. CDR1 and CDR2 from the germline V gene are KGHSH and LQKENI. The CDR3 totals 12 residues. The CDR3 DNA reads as TGTGCCAGCCACACCCCCCAAGAGACCCAGTACTTC. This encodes CASHTPQETQYF.

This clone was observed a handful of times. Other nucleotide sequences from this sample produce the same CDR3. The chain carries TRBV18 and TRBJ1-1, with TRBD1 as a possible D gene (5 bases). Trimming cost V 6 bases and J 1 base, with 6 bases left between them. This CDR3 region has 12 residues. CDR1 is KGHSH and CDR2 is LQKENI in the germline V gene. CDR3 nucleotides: TGTGCCAGCTCCCAGGGGAACACTGAAGCTTTCTTT. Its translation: CASSQGNTEAFF. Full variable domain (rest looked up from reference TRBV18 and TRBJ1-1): NAGVMQNPRHLVRRRGQEARLRCSPMKGHSHVYWYRQLPEEGLKFMVYLQKENIIDESGMPKERFSAEFPKEGPSILRIQQVVRGDSAAYFCASSQGNTEAFFGQGTRLTVV.

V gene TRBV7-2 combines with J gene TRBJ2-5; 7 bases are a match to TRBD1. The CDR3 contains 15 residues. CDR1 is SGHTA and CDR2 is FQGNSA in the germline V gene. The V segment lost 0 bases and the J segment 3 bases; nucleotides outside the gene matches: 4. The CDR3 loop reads CASSLAGTAKETQYF. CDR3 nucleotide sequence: TGTGCCAGCAGCTTAGCCGGGACAGCCAAAGAGACCCAGTACTTC.

CDR3 DNA: TGTGCCATCAGTGAGAGACAGACGAACACTGAAGCTTTCTTT. Translated: CAISERQTNTEAFF. V gene TRBV10-3 combines with J gene TRBJ1-1, with D possibly being TRBD1 (5 bases). The CDR3 loop spans 14 amino acids. The V gene's germline CDR1 is ENHRY and CDR2 SYGVKD. Trimming cost V 2 bases and J 1 base, with 8 bases left between them.

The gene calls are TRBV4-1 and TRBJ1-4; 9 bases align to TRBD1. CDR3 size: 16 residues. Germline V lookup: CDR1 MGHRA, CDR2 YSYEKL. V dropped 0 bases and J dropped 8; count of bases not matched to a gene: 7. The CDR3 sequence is CASSQEAGTGREKLFF. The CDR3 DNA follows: TGCGCCAGCAGCCAAGAAGCCGGGACAGGGAGGGAAAAACTGTTTTTT.

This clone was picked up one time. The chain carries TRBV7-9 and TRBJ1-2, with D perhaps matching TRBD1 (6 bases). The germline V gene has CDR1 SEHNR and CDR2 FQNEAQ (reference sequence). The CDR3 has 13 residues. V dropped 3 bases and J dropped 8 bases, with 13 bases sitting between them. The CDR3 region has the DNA TGTGCCAGCAGCTTCGCCCAGGGGCGAGGCTACACCTTC. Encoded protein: CASSFAQGRGYTF.

The CDR3, as DNA: TGTGCCAGCAGCTCATCCCTGGGACAGGACAGCGACATTCAGTACTTC. Amino acids: CASSSSLGQDSDIQYF. The rearrangement uses TRBV3-1 (or the pseudogene TRBV3-2) and TRBJ2-4, with 8 bases lining up with TRBD1. With 5 bases clipped from V and 8 bases from J, the junction kept 14 bases outside the gene matches. CDR1 is LGHDT, CDR2 YNNKEL, per germline (reference sequence). The CDR3 is 16 residues long.

In DNA form, the CDR3 reads TGTGCCAGCAGCGCCCTTTATGACACTGAAGCTTTCTTT. Its protein is CASSALYDTEAFF. V and J are TRBV9 and TRBJ1-1; D unresolved. The CDR3 covers 13 residues. The V gene's germline CDR1 is SGDLS and CDR2 YYNGEE. Deletions cut 3 bases from V and 3 bases from J, with 9 bases between.

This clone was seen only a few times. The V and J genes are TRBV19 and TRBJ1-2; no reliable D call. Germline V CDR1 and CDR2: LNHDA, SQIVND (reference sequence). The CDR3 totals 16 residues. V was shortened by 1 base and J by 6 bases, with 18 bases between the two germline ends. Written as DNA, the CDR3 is TGTGCCAGTAGTATAGTCCCCCAGACTGGGAGGCATGGCTACACCTTC. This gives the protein CASSIVPQTGRHGYTF.

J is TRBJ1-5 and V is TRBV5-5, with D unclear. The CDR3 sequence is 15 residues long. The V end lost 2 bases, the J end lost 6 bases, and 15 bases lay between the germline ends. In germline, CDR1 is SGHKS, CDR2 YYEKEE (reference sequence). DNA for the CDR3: TGTGCCAGCAGCTTTAGGGAGGGAATCAGTCAGCCCCAGCATTTT. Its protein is CASSFREGISQPQHF.

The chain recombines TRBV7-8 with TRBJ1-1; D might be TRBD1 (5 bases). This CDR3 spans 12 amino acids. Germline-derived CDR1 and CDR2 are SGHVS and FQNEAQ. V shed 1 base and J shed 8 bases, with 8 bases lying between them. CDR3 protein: CASSLGQGEAFF. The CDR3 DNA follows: TGTGCCAGCAGCTTAGGGCAGGGCGAAGCTTTCTTT.